These 7 T cell receptor beta chains share one sample of origin, sequenced in a study of cutaneous CD30+ T cell lymphoproliferative disorder and hepatitis E. Only in-frame clones appear in the TCRdb table, and some are missing; sequencing was by immunoSEQ multiplex PCR. The data contain fewer than 9,500 clones, about two thirds of them singletons. Material: blood. These receptors came from a human donor with a cutaneous T cell lymphoproliferative disorder associated with hepatitis E virus.

The chain carries TRBV30 and TRBJ2-3, with TRBD2 matching 16 bases. Germline lookup yields CDR1 GTSNPN and CDR2 SVGIG (reference sequence). The V segment lost 0 bases and the J segment 3 bases; nucleotides outside the gene matches: 18. This CDR3 region has 22 residues. As DNA, the CDR3 is TGTGCCTGGAGTGTAAGGACAGGACGGGGACTAGCGGGAGGGCCTAGGACAGATACGCAGTATTTT. It encodes CAWSVRTGRGLAGGPRTDTQYF.

This clone appeared once. V is TRBV5-4 and J is TRBJ2-1, with D tentatively TRBD2 (6 bases). Trimming stripped 5 bases from V and 4 bases from J, with 25 bases between. Looked up from germline, CDR1 is SGHNT and CDR2 is YYREEE (reference sequence). This CDR3 region has 18 residues. CDR3 in amino acids: CASSFGALRDLSYNEQFF. CDR3 bases: TGTGCCAGCAGTTTTGGAGCCCTACGGGACTTATCTTACAATGAGCAGTTCTTC.

The J gene is TRBJ2-1, the V gene TRBV27; 10 bases fit TRBD1. The length of the CDR3 is 16 residues. Germline V gene data show CDR1 as MNHEY and CDR2 as SMNVEV (reference sequence). V shed 0 bases and J 7 bases; nucleotides not matched to a gene: 6. In nucleotides, the CDR3 is TGTGCCAGCAGTTTATCGACAGGGGGCCGCGGGAATGAGCAGTTCTTC. This codes for CASSLSTGGRGNEQFF.

The chain carries TRBV10-3 and TRBJ2-2; D unresolved. The CDR3 loop spans 17 amino acids. V shed 0 bases and J shed 0 bases, with 11 bases lying between them. Germline V gene sequence: CDR1 ENHRY, CDR2 SYGVKD. Here the CDR3 reads CAISESILAANTGELFF. The DNA of the CDR3 is TGTGCCATCAGTGAGTCGATTCTTGCGGCGAACACCGGGGAGCTGTTTTTT.

This chain uses TRBV10-1 with TRBJ2-3, with 14 bases identical to TRBD2. Germline V lookup: CDR1 WNHNN, CDR2 SYGVQD (reference sequence). The CDR3 totals 15 residues. The V segment lost 3 bases and the J segment 9 bases; nucleotides outside the gene matches: 5. The CDR3 reads CASSDGTSGRGTQYF. DNA for the CDR3: TGCGCCAGCAGTGACGGGACTAGCGGGAGAGGGACGCAGTATTTT.

The rearrangement links TRBV28 to TRBJ1-1; D unresolved. V lost 1 base to trimming and J lost 1 base, with 10 bases between them. The CDR3 has 15 amino acids. Germline V gene lookup returns CDR1 MDHEN and CDR2 SYDVKM. The CDR3 coding sequence is TGTGCCAGCAGTTTATTTAGGTGGGGGAACACTGAAGCTTTCTTT. Protein product: CASSLFRWGNTEAFF.

The V gene is TRBV4-3, the J gene TRBJ2-6; D not resolved. V shed 5 bases and J shed 1 base, with 6 bases lying between them. The CDR3 runs 14 residues. CDR1 is LGHNA and CDR2 is YSLEER in the germline V gene. The CDR3 sequence: CASSYNSGANVLTF. The CDR3 nucleotides are TGCGCCAGCAGCTACAATTCTGGGGCCAACGTCCTGACTTTC.